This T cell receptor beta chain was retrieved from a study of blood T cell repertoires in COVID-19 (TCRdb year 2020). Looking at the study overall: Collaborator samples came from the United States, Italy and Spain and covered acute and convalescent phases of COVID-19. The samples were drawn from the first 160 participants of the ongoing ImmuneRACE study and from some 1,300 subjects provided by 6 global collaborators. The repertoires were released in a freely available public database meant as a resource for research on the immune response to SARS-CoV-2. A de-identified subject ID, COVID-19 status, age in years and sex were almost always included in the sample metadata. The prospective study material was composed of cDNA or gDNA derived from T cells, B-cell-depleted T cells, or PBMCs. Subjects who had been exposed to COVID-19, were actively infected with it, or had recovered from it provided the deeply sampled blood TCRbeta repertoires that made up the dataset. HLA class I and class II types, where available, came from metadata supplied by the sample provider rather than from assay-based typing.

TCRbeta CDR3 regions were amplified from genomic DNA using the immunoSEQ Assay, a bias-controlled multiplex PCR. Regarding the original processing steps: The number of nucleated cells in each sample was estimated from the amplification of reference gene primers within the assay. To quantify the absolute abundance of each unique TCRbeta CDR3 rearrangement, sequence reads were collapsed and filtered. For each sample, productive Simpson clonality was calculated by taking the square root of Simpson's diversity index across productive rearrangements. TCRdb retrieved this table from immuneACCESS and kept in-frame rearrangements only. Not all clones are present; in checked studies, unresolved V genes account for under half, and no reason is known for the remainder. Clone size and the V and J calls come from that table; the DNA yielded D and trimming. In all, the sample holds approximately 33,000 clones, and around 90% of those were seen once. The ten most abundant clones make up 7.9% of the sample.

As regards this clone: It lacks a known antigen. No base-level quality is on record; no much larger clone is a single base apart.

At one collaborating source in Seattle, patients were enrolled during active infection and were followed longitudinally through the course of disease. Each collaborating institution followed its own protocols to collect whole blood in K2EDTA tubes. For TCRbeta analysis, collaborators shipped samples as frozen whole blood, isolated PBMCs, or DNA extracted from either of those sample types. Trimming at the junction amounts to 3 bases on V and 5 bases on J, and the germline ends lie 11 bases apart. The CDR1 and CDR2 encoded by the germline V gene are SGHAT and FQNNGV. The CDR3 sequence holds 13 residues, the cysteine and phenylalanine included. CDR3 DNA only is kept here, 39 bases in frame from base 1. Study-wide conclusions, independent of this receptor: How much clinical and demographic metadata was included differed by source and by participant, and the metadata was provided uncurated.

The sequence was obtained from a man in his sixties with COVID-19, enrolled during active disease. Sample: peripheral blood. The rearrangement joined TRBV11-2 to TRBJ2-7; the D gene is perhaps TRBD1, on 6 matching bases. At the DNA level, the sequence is TGTGCCAGCAGCTTTTCGGACAGCGACGAGCAGTACTTC. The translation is CASSFSDSDEQYF.